The clone carrying this TCR beta chain has ten or more counts. Its antigen is undetermined. The record originates from a study of early T cells in non-severe SARS-CoV-2 infection. Points from the study as a whole: Matching results from VDJdb favored anti-spike CD8 responses, leaving private and CD4 specificities undetected.

TCRdb recomputed calls from the 5' RACE reads with MiXCR, one row per CDR3 protein. The data contain roughly 26,000 distinct CDR3 sequences, roughly 4% of them singletons. Germline V gives CDR1 SEHNR, CDR2 FQNEAQ (reference sequence). The CDR3 length is 14 residues. The V end was cut by 5 bases, the J end by 5 bases, with 13 bases between. Sequencing was done on a sample of whole blood. The sequence derives from an adult who was a healthcare worker with PCR-confirmed SARS-CoV-2 infection or an uninfected control (not recorded which). The chain has TRBV7-9 and TRBJ2-1, with D maybe TRBD2 (6 bases). CDR3 in amino acids: CASSRSGLHNEQFF. For the CDR3, the DNA is TGTGCCAGCAGCCGTTCGGGACTGCACAATGAGCAGTTCTTC.